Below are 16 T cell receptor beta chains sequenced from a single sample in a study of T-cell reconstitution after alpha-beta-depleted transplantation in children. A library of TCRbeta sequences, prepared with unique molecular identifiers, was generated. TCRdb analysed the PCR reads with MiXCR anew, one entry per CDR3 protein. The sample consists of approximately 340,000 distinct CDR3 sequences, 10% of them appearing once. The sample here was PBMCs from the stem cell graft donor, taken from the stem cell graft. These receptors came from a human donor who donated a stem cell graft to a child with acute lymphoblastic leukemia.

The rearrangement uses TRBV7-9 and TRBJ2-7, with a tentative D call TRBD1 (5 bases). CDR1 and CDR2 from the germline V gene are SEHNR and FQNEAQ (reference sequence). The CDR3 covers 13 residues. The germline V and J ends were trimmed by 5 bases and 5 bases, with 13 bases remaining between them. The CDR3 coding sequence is TGTGCCAGCAGCCTCCCAGGGTCCCACGAGCAGTACTTC. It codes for CASSLPGSHEQYF. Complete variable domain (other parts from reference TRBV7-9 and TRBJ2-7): DTGVSQNPRHKITKRGQNVTFRCDPISEHNRLYWYRQTLGQGPEFLTYFQNEAQLEKSRLLSDRFSAERPKGSFSTLEIQRTEQGDSAMYLCASSLPGSHEQYFGPGTRLTVT.

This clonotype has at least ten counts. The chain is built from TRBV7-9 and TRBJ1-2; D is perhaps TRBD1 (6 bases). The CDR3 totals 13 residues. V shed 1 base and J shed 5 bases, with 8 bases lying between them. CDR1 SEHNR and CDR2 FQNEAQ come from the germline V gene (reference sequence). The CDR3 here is CASSLGTEYGYTF. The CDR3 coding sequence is TGTGCCAGCAGCTTAGGGACAGAGTATGGCTACACCTTC.

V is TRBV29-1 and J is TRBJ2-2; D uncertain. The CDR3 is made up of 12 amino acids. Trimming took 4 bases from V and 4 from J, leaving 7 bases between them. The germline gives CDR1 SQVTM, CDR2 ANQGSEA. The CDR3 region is CSVGQSTGELFF. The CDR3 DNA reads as TGCAGCGTTGGTCAGTCCACCGGGGAGCTGTTTTTT.

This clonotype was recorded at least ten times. This CDR3 reads CASSLLPLNTEAFF. The CDR3 region has the DNA TGCGCCAGCAGCTTGTTACCCTTGAACACTGAAGCTTTCTTT. The chain combines TRBV5-1 with TRBJ1-1; D is unclear. The V end was cut by 1 base, the J end by 0 bases, with 7 bases between. Germline CDR1 is SGHRS and CDR2 is YFSETQ. The CDR3 is 14 residues long.

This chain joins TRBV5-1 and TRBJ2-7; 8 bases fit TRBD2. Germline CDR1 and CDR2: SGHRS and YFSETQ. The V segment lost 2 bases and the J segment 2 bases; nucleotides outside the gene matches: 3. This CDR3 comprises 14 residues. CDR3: CASSLLAETYEQYF. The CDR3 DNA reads TGCGCCAGCAGCTTACTAGCGGAGACCTACGAGCAGTACTTC.

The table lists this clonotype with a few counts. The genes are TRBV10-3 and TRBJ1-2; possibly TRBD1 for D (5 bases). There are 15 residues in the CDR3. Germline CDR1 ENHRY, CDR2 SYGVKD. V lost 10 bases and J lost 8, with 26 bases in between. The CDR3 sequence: CATQRDGTGYQGYTF. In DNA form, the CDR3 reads TGTGCCACCCAACGGGACGGGACGGGATATCAGGGCTACACCTTC.

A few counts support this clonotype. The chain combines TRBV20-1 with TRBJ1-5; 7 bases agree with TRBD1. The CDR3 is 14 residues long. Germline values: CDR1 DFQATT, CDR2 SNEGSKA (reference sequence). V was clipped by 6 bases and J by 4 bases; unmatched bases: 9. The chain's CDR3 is CSALTGFKNQPQHF. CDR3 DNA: TGCAGTGCGTTGACAGGGTTCAAGAATCAGCCCCAGCATTTT.

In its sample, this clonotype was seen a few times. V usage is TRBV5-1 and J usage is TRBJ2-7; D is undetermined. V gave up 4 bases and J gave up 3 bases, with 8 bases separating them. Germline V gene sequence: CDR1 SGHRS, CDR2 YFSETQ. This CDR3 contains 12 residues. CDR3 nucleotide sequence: TGCGCCAGCAGCACGGACGGCTACGAGCAGTACTTC. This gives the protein CASSTDGYEQYF.

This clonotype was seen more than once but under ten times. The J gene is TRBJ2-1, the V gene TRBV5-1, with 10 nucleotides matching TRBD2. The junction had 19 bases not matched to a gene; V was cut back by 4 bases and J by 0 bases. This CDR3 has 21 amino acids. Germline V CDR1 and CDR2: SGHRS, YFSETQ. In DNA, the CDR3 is TGCGCCAGCAGCCTACTCCCGCGGCTCCCGGGACTAGCGAGCTCCTACAATGAGCAGTTCTTC. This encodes CASSLLPRLPGLASSYNEQFF. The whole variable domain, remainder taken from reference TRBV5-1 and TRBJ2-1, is KAGVTQTPRYLIKTRGQQVTLSCSPISGHRSVSWYQQTPGQGLQFLFEYFSETQRNKGNFPGRFSGRQFSNSRSEMNVSTLELGDSALYLCASSLLPRLPGLASSYNEQFFGPGTRLTVL.

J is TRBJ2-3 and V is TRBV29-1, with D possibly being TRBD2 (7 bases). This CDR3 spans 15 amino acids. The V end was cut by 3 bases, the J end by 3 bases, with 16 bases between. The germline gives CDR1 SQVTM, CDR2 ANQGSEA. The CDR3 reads CSVDRGARGTDTQYF. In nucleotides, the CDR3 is TGCAGCGTTGACCGGGGGGCGCGAGGTACAGATACGCAGTATTTT.

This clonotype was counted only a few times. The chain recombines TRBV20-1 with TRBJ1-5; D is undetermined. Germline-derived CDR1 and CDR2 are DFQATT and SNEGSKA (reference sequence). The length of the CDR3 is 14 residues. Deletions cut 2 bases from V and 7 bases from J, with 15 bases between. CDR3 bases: TGCAGTGCTAGACCAACTATAGCAACCCAGCCCCAGCATTTT. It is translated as CSARPTIATQPQHF.

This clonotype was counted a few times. The CDR3 protein is CASSRRLTDTQYF. CDR3 bases: TGTGCCAGCAGCCGCCGACTGACAGATACGCAGTATTTT. V usage is TRBV7-9 and J usage is TRBJ2-3; D not resolved. The CDR3 length is 13 residues. CDR1 and CDR2 from the germline V gene are SEHNR and FQNEAQ (reference sequence). V was pared by 5 bases and J by 3 bases, with 9 bases between.

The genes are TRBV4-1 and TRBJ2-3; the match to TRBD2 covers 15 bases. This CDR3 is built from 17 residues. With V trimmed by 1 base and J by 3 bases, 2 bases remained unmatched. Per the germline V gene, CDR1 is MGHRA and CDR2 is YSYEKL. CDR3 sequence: CASSQGGLAGGTDTQYF. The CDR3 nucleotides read TGCGCCAGCAGCCAAGGCGGACTAGCGGGAGGGACAGATACGCAGTATTTT.

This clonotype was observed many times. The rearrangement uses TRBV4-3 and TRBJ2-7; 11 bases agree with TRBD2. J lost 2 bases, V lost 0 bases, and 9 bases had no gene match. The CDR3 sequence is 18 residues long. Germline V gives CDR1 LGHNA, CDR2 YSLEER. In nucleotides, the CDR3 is TGCGCCAGCAGCCAAGATGTAGGACTAGCGGGTTCACCCTACGAGCAGTACTTC. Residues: CASSQDVGLAGSPYEQYF.

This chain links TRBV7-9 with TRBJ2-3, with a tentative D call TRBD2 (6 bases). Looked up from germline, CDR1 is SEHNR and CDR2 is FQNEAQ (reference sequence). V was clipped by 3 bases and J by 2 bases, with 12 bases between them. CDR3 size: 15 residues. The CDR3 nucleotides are TGTGCCAGCAGCTTTTGGCTAGCGAACACAGATACGCAGTATTTT. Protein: CASSFWLANTDTQYF.

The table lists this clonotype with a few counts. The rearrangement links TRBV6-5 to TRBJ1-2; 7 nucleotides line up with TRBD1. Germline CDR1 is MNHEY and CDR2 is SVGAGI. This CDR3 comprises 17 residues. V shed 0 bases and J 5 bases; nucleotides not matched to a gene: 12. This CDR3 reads CASSYSTDLQTGYGYTF. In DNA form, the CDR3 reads TGTGCCAGCAGTTACTCGACCGACCTCCAGACAGGGTATGGCTACACCTTC.